Following are 30 T cell receptor beta chains from one sample sequenced in a study of control samples from healthy donors and cancer patients (dated by TCRdb to about 2020). The library was made by the immunoSEQ multiplex PCR assay. The source is immuneACCESS, and TCRdb retained only in-frame sequences with V and J called. Part of the clones is not carried over; for the studies checked, unresolved V genes explain less than half of this, and the remainder is unexplained. The sample profile shows some 160,000 clones; approximately 94% of them were found once. The ten largest make up 8.5% of the sample. The material sequenced was blood. These receptors were obtained from a woman in her thirties or forties in good health.

V gene TRBV7-3 combines with J gene TRBJ2-1, with D tentatively TRBD1 or TRBD2 (5 bases each). The V gene's germline CDR1 is SGHTA and CDR2 FQGTGA. Trimming left V 1 base short and J 12 bases short, with 13 bases between. The CDR3 sequence is 13 residues long. This CDR3 is CASSLNPGQGQFF. In DNA, the CDR3 is TGTGCCAGCAGCTTAAACCCGGGGCAAGGGCAGTTCTTC.

The V gene is TRBV18, the J gene TRBJ1-1; D remains unclear. CDR1 is KGHSH, CDR2 LQKENI, per germline. V was shortened by 1 base and J by 7 bases, with 7 bases between the two germline ends. The CDR3 consists of 12 residues. The CDR3 protein is CASSPLRDEAFF. CDR3 DNA sequence: TGTGCCAGCTCACCACTGCGGGATGAAGCTTTCTTT.

The CDR3 DNA reads as TGTGCCAGCAGCCTCCAGAGCGGGGAGCCATACGAGCAGTACTTC. The encoded protein is CASSLQSGEPYEQYF. This chain connects TRBV7-3 to TRBJ2-7, with 7 bases matching TRBD2. The CDR3 extends over 15 amino acids. J lost 4 bases, V lost 5 bases, and 11 bases had no gene match. The germline V gene encodes CDR1 SGHTA and CDR2 FQGTGA.

The rearrangement joins TRBV5-8 to TRBJ1-1; D might be TRBD1 (6 bases). CDR1 and CDR2 (germline): SGHTS, YDEGEE. This CDR3 comprises 14 residues. V gave up 6 bases and J gave up 1 base, with 13 bases separating them. CDR3 sequence (DNA): TGTGCCAGCACCTTTGGGGGCAGGAACACTGAAGCTTTCTTT. Residues: CASTFGGRNTEAFF.

In nucleotides, the CDR3 is TGTGCCATCACCGCCGACCTTAATGAAAAACTGTTTTTT. Its translation: CAITADLNEKLFF. This chain connects TRBV10-3 to TRBJ1-4; D remains unclear. The V and J ends lost 7 bases and 4 bases respectively, with 10 bases between them. The length of the CDR3 is 13 residues. Looked up from germline, CDR1 is ENHRY and CDR2 is SYGVKD.

This clone was recorded only once. J is TRBJ1-4 and V is TRBV27; 7 bases align to TRBD1. In germline, CDR1 is MNHEY, CDR2 SMNVEV (reference sequence). The V segment lost 5 bases and the J segment 7 bases; nucleotides outside the gene matches: 10. This CDR3 contains 15 residues. Written as DNA, the CDR3 is TGTGCCAGCAGTACGTACAGGGGTTTTGGTGAAAAACTGTTTTTT. Residues: CASSTYRGFGEKLFF.

V is TRBV11-2 and J is TRBJ2-7; perhaps TRBD1 as D (5 bases). This CDR3 region has 13 residues. Germline-derived CDR1 and CDR2 are SGHAT and FQNNGV. Trimming left V 2 bases short and J 2 bases short, with 7 bases between. The CDR3 bases are TGTGCCAGCAGCTTACGACAGACCTACGAGCAGTACTTC. Amino acids: CASSLRQTYEQYF.

CDR3 loop: CASSYDGNTEAFF. CDR3 bases: TGTGCCAGCAGTTACGACGGGAACACTGAAGCTTTCTTT. The V and J genes are TRBV6-6 and TRBJ1-1; D gene ambiguous. The CDR3 sequence is 13 residues long. Germline V gene sequence: CDR1 MNHNY, CDR2 SVGAGI (reference sequence). The germline V and J ends were trimmed by 2 bases and 1 base, with 5 bases remaining between them.

Written as DNA, the CDR3 is TGTGCCAGCAGCCGCCCTCTAGCGGGAGTATCCAATGAGCAGTTCTTC. Its protein is CASSRPLAGVSNEQFF. The chain is built from TRBV7-9 and TRBJ2-1, with TRBD2 matching over 10 bases. Germline-derived CDR1 and CDR2 are SEHNR and FQNEAQ (reference sequence). The CDR3 is 16 amino acids. V gave up 5 bases and J gave up 6 bases; unmatched junction bases: 10.

The CDR3 bases are TGTGCCATCAGTGAGGGGAGCGACGGGCAGCCCCAGCATTTT. Translating gives CAISEGSDGQPQHF. The rearrangement uses TRBV10-3 and TRBJ1-5; D ambiguous. The V gene lost 2 bases and the J gene lost 7 bases, with 12 bases spanning the gap. Germline V gene data show CDR1 as ENHRY and CDR2 as SYGVKD. The CDR3 has 14 residues.

This clone came up once. The chain joins TRBV12-3 or TRBV12-4 to TRBJ2-1; the D gene is possibly TRBD1 (5 bases). V was cut by 10 bases and J by 7 bases, with 17 bases left in between. This CDR3 region has 13 residues. CDR3 amino acids: CATQQAFGNEQFF. As DNA, the CDR3 is TGTGCCACCCAACAGGCGTTTGGGAATGAGCAGTTCTTC.

This chain links TRBV19 with TRBJ1-6, with TRBD1 matching over 8 bases. Trimming at V came to 5 bases and at J to 10 bases, leaving 7 bases not matched to a gene. Germline CDR1 reads LNHDA; CDR2 reads SQIVND (reference sequence). The CDR3 runs to 14 residues. The CDR3 here is CASSLQDRDSPLHF. The DNA of the CDR3 is TGTGCCAGTAGTCTCCAGGACAGGGACTCACCCCTCCACTTT.

The gene calls are TRBV19 and TRBJ1-5; D uncertain. Germline loops: CDR1 LNHDA, CDR2 SQIVND (reference sequence). The CDR3 loop spans 16 amino acids. The V end lost 5 bases, the J end lost 0 bases, and 14 bases lay between the germline ends. The DNA of the CDR3 is TGTGCCAGTAGTCACCAGGCGTACTATAGCAATCAGCCCCAGCATTTT. Its protein product is CASSHQAYYSNQPQHF.

The chain combines TRBV6-4 with TRBJ1-4; tentative D call: TRBD1 (6 bases). Germline CDR1 reads MRHNA; CDR2 reads SNTAGT. This CDR3 contains 14 residues. V lost 8 bases and J 5 bases, leaving 15 bases between the germline ends. CDR3 loop: CASRQDLGNEKLFF. CDR3 in DNA: TGTGCCAGCCGACAGGACCTGGGGAATGAAAAACTGTTTTTT.

The chain couples TRBV4-2 to TRBJ2-3, with D perhaps matching TRBD2 (6 bases). In germline, CDR1 is LGHNA, CDR2 YNFKEQ. CDR3 length: 15 amino acids. Trimming stripped 0 bases from V and 2 bases from J, with 9 bases between. The CDR3 DNA reads TGTGCCAGCAGCCAAGATACGGGGGTCACAGATACGCAGTATTTT. This sequence encodes CASSQDTGVTDTQYF.

The chain combines TRBV12-5 with TRBJ1-2; a possible D gene is TRBD1 (5 bases). The V and J ends lost 0 bases and 0 bases respectively, with 5 bases between them. The CDR3 covers 14 residues. Germline V gene data show CDR1 as LGHNT and CDR2 as FRNRAP. The CDR3 sequence: CASGLVQANYGYTF. The CDR3 DNA sequence: TGTGCTAGTGGTTTGGTACAGGCTAACTATGGCTACACCTTC. The full variable domain, with the rest looked up from reference TRBV12-5 and TRBJ1-2, is DARVTQTPRHKVTEMGQEVTMRCQPILGHNTVFWYRQTMMQGLELLAYFRNRAPLDDSGMPKDRFSAEMPDATLATLKIQPSEPRDSAVYFCASGLVQANYGYTFGSGTRLTVV.

The count of this clone is one. The chain uses TRBV6-2 or TRBV6-3 and TRBJ2-3, with D tentatively TRBD2 (5 bases). CDR1 and CDR2 from the germline V gene are MNHEY and SVGEGT. The CDR3 has 15 amino acids. With 3 bases removed from V and 5 bases from J, the gap between germline ends came to 15 bases. CDR3: CASSYGQRPGDTQYF. CDR3 coding DNA: TGTGCCAGCAGTTATGGTCAGCGGCCTGGAGATACGCAGTATTTT.

The CDR3 sequence: CASSFGGTNSYEQYF. CDR3 sequence (DNA): TGTGCCAGCAGCTTCGGGGGCACAAACTCCTACGAGCAGTACTTC. The chain couples TRBV5-4 to TRBJ2-7, with D tentatively TRBD1 or TRBD2 (6 bases each). Germline CDR1 is SGHNT and CDR2 is YYREEE (reference sequence). The CDR3 totals 15 residues. V dropped 2 bases and J dropped 0 bases, with 12 bases sitting between them.

The chain links TRBV9 to TRBJ1-1, with a tentative D call TRBD1 (5 bases). CDR1 and CDR2 from the germline V gene are SGDLS and YYNGEE. The V end was cut by 4 bases, the J end by 1 base, with 14 bases between. This CDR3 region has 15 residues. CDR3 bases: TGTGCCAGCAGCCCCTCATTGGGGCGGAACACTGAAGCTTTCTTT. Translation gives CASSPSLGRNTEAFF. Based on the CDR3 plus reference TRBV9 and TRBJ1-1, the full variable domain is DSGVTQTPKHLITATGQRVTLRCSPRSGDLSVYWYQQSLDQGLQFLIQYYNGEERAKGNILERFSAQQFPDLHSELNLSSLELGDSALYFCASSPSLGRNTEAFFGQGTRLTVV.

This chain connects TRBV10-3 to TRBJ2-7; TRBD2 agrees at 11 bases. Germline CDR1 ENHRY, CDR2 SYGVKD. The V gene end was trimmed by 3 bases and the J gene end by 12 bases; junction bases not matched to a gene: 16. The CDR3 covers 16 residues. The CDR3 sequence is CAISEGALGVAGGPYF. CDR3 nucleotides: TGTGCCATCAGTGAAGGGGCCCTTGGAGTAGCGGGAGGGCCGTACTTC.

The rearrangement links TRBV7-2 to TRBJ1-2; D might be TRBD1 (6 bases). V was clipped by 3 bases and J by 8 bases, with 10 bases between them. CDR1 and CDR2 from the germline V gene are SGHTA and FQGNSA. The CDR3 runs 12 residues. CDR3 in DNA: TGTGCCAGCAGCTTCAGGGGAGAAGGCTACACCTTC. Protein sequence: CASSFRGEGYTF.

The rearrangement links TRBV6-6 to TRBJ2-7; possible D gene TRBD1, 5 bases. Germline V gene lookup returns CDR1 MNHNY and CDR2 SVGAGI (reference sequence). This CDR3 is 13 amino acids long. Trimming shortened V by 5 bases and J by 1 base, and 9 bases separated the two germline ends. The CDR3 DNA sequence: TGTGCCAGCAGTCCAACAGGTTCCTACGAGCAGTACTTC. Its protein product is CASSPTGSYEQYF.

This clone was recorded once. The chain recombines TRBV5-1 with TRBJ1-3; 7 bases are shared with TRBD1. V dropped 4 bases and J dropped 4; count of bases not matched to a gene: 5. The germline CDR1 and CDR2 sequences are SGHRS and YFSETQ. The CDR3 length is 14 residues. The CDR3, as DNA: TGCGCCAGCAGCCCTGGACAGGTCGGAAACACCATATATTTT. It codes for CASSPGQVGNTIYF.

The V and J genes are TRBV27 and TRBJ2-1; TRBD2 agrees at 10 bases. This CDR3 is built from 15 residues. Germline assignment: CDR1 MNHEY and CDR2 SMNVEV (reference sequence). J was trimmed by 4 bases and V by 5 bases; bases with no gene match: 5. CDR3 in amino acids: CASSPGLAVYNEQFF. The CDR3 DNA is TGTGCCAGCAGTCCAGGACTAGCGGTTTACAATGAGCAGTTCTTC.

The chain has TRBV18 and TRBJ2-7; weak D call: TRBD1 (6 bases). The CDR3 contains 13 residues. In germline, CDR1 is KGHSH, CDR2 LQKENI. Trimming stripped 3 bases from V and 4 bases from J, with 10 bases between. In DNA form, the CDR3 reads TGTGCCAGCTCACCTAGAGGGGGATACGAGCAGTACTTC. Protein product: CASSPRGGYEQYF.

The V and J genes are TRBV2 and TRBJ1-2, with no clear D. The CDR3 sequence is 15 residues long. V was pared by 4 bases and J by 0 bases, with 12 bases between. Germline CDR1 and CDR2: SNHLY and FYNNEI. CDR3 region: CASSAWAEANYGYTF. The CDR3 DNA follows: TGTGCCAGCAGTGCGTGGGCTGAGGCTAACTATGGCTACACCTTC.

A single count supports this clone. The chain uses TRBV9 and TRBJ1-1; the D is unclear. CDR1 is SGDLS and CDR2 is YYNGEE in the germline V gene. CDR3 length: 14 amino acids. V dropped 4 bases and J dropped 2 bases, with 12 bases sitting between them. The CDR3 spells CASSLRAANTEAFF. The CDR3 coding sequence is TGTGCCAGCAGCCTGAGAGCAGCAAACACTGAAGCTTTCTTT.

V usage is TRBV5-1 and J usage is TRBJ1-2; no firm D call. Between the trimmed V and J ends, which lost 4 bases and 2 bases, there was a span of 9 bases. This CDR3 region has 13 residues. CDR1 SGHRS and CDR2 YFSETQ come from the germline V gene. CDR3 protein: CASSNTQNYGYTF. The CDR3, as DNA: TGCGCCAGCAGCAACACTCAGAACTATGGCTACACCTTC.

The gene calls are TRBV9 and TRBJ2-1; D gene ambiguous. V lost 4 bases, J lost 9 bases, and 17 bases lay in between. In germline, CDR1 is SGDLS, CDR2 YYNGEE. This CDR3 is 14 amino acids long. The CDR3 reads CASSSRASAREQFF. CDR3 nucleotides: TGTGCCAGCAGCTCAAGGGCAAGTGCGCGTGAGCAGTTCTTC.

The V call is TRBV5-4, the J call TRBJ2-1; 9 nucleotides match TRBD2. Losses at the gene ends were 4 bases for V and 6 bases for J; bases not matched to a gene: 5. Germline loops: CDR1 SGHNT, CDR2 YYREEE (reference sequence). This CDR3 is built from 14 residues. CDR3 DNA: TGTGCCAGCAGCCCTATTAGCGGGGGCAATGAGCAGTTCTTC. It codes for CASSPISGGNEQFF. The full variable domain, rest sourced from reference TRBV5-4 and TRBJ2-1, is ETGVTQSPTHLIKTRGQQVTLRCSSQSGHNTVSWYQQALGQGPQFIFQYYREEENGRGNFPPRFSGLQFPNYSSELNVNALELDDSALYLCASSPISGGNEQFFGPGTRLTVL.